This T cell receptor beta chain is from a study of blood T cell repertoires in COVID-19. The germline gives CDR1 LNHDA, CDR2 SQIVND (reference sequence). The V and J ends lost 10 bases and 5 bases respectively, with 14 bases between them. CDR3 size: 13 residues. Assay used: immunoSEQ multiplex PCR; TCRdb lists only in-frame clones, some missing. The repertoire holds just over 200,000 clones, with 86% as singletons. Sequenced input: peripheral blood. This TCR was recovered from a man aged 80 or over with acute or convalescent COVID-19. The chain links TRBV19 to TRBJ2-2; possibly TRBD1 for D (5 bases). In nucleotides, the CDR3 is TGTGCCACCTTTTGGGGCCGAACCGGGGAGCTGTTTTTT. Amino acid sequence: CATFWGRTGELFF.